These 29 T cell receptor beta chains were sequenced from one sample in a study of response to subunit inactivated influenza vaccine (dated by TCRdb to between 2018 and 2020). The receptor library was made with RT-PCR. Instrument used: Illumina HiSeq 2500. The public reads were reanalyzed by TCRdb: fastp trimming at Q25, MiXCR alignment, in-frame beta chains only. Each CDR3 protein gets just one entry, which takes the most common genes and DNA from the rows behind it. The sample includes about 480,000 distinct CDR3 sequences, with roughly 23% observed a single time. The ten most abundant clones make up about 1.9% of the sample. Source: CD4+ T cells sorted from PBMCs, taken 5 days after vaccination. The receptors derive from a man aged 50 or older who received an inactivated influenza vaccine. Donor details come from another sample of the same person, matched by shared clones.

J is TRBJ2-1 and V is TRBV5-1; 7 positions match TRBD1. V lost 4 bases to trimming and J lost 5 bases; unmatched junction nucleotides: 9. The CDR3 is made up of 15 amino acids. The germline V gene encodes CDR1 SGHRS and CDR2 YFSETQ. CDR3 sequence (DNA): TGCGCCAGCAGCGCCGGACAGGTATATGACAATGAGCAGTTCTTC. Translation gives CASSAGQVYDNEQFF.

The rearrangement uses TRBV29-1 and TRBJ2-1; perhaps TRBD1 as D (6 bases). V was trimmed by 5 bases and J by 1 base, leaving 21 bases between them. There are 17 residues in the CDR3. CDR1 and CDR2 (germline): SQVTM, ANQGSEA. The chain's CDR3 is CSVRLSGYRVSYNEQFF. Here the CDR3 DNA reads TGCAGCGTTAGGTTGTCCGGGTACAGGGTTTCCTACAATGAGCAGTTCTTC.

V usage is TRBV3-1 and J usage is TRBJ1-3, with no clear D. The CDR3 has 15 residues. Deletions cut 0 bases from V and 2 bases from J, with 8 bases between. CDR1 is LGHDT, CDR2 YNNKEL, per germline (reference sequence). As DNA, the CDR3 is TGTGCCAGCAGCCAAGAACGGGTGACTGGAAACACCATATATTTT. Translated: CASSQERVTGNTIYF.

The sample holds many counts of this clonotype. V gene TRBV24-1 combines with J gene TRBJ2-2; D is unresolved. This CDR3 has 15 residues. Germline V gene lookup returns CDR1 KGHDR and CDR2 SFDVKD. V was pared by 4 bases and J by 5 bases, with 13 bases between. This chain's CDR3 is CATSDPTTSTGELFF. Written as DNA, the CDR3 is TGTGCCACCAGTGACCCTACTACTTCGACCGGGGAGCTGTTTTTT.

This clonotype has a count of ten or more. This rearrangement joins TRBV9 to TRBJ2-5, with D hard to call. V was shortened by 7 bases and J by 5 bases, with 18 bases between the two germline ends. There are 14 residues in the CDR3. Germline V lookup: CDR1 SGDLS, CDR2 YYNGEE. For the CDR3, the DNA is TGTGCCAGCGGCGCCGCGTTCCAAGGGGAGACCCAGTACTTC. Its translation: CASGAAFQGETQYF.

This clonotype appeared a few times. The chain carries TRBV20-1 and TRBJ2-7; D is unclear. V dropped 5 bases and J dropped 5 bases, with 10 bases sitting between them. Germline CDR1 reads DFQATT; CDR2 reads SNEGSKA (reference sequence). The CDR3 totals 11 residues. This chain's CDR3 is CSARIWDEQYF. The CDR3 DNA sequence: TGCAGTGCTCGAATCTGGGACGAGCAGTACTTC.

Comment on this clonotype: One end of the junction fails to match germline, which may point to a read error. This chain joins TRBV25-1 and TRBJ2-1, with D unresolved. Germline V lookup: CDR1 MGHDK, CDR2 SYGVNS. This CDR3 region has 11 residues. The CDR3 here is CASSESLGQVF. The DNA of the CDR3 is TGTGCCAGCAGTGAATCCCTAGGGCAGGTCTTC.

This chain's CDR3 is CSARDLQVWTDTQYF. Written as DNA, the CDR3 is TGCAGTGCTAGAGATCTACAAGTATGGACAGATACGCAGTATTTT. The rearrangement joins TRBV20-1 to TRBJ2-3; D remains ambiguous. The CDR3 consists of 15 residues. V was clipped by 0 bases and J by 3 bases, with 13 bases between them. The V gene's germline CDR1 is DFQATT and CDR2 SNEGSKA (reference sequence).

This chain uses TRBV15 with TRBJ2-1, with TRBD2 matching over 9 bases. Per germline, CDR1 LNHNV and CDR2 YYDKDF (reference sequence). This CDR3 has 16 residues. The junction had 10 bases not matched to a gene; V was cut back by 3 bases and J by 7 bases. DNA for the CDR3: TGTGCCACCAGCAGGTCGGGACTAGCTCTGGGGAATGAGCAGTTCTTC. Translated: CATSRSGLALGNEQFF.

This clonotype was counted a few times. This chain links TRBV4-1 with TRBJ1-2; D not certain. The germline V and J ends were trimmed by 5 bases and 2 bases, with 18 bases remaining between them. In germline, CDR1 is MGHRA, CDR2 YSYEKL. The CDR3 loop spans 16 amino acids. This CDR3 is CASSTVRWRRNYGYTF. DNA of the CDR3: TGCGCCAGCAGCACAGTCAGGTGGAGGAGAAACTATGGCTACACCTTC.

The chain uses TRBV10-3 and TRBJ2-3, with 8 bases fitting TRBD1. V gave up 0 bases and J gave up 5 bases; unmatched junction bases: 4. The V gene's germline CDR1 is ENHRY and CDR2 SYGVKD. The CDR3 loop spans 15 amino acids. CDR3 DNA sequence: TGTGCCATCAGTGAGTCGCAGGGGGCTAAAGATACGCAGTATTTT. Translated, it gives CAISESQGAKDTQYF.

The V gene is TRBV24-1, the J gene TRBJ2-1, with 7 bases identical to TRBD1. The CDR3 extends over 14 amino acids. Germline CDR1 is KGHDR and CDR2 is SFDVKD. With V trimmed by 7 bases and J by 3 bases, 5 bases remained unmatched. The CDR3 spells CATSDGTVYNEQFF. Here the CDR3 DNA reads TGTGCCACCAGCGACGGGACAGTCTACAATGAGCAGTTCTTC.

This clonotype has a handful of counts. CDR3 loop: CASTARSTGYTDTQYF. In nucleotides, the CDR3 is TGTGCCAGCACCGCTAGATCGACTGGTTACACAGATACGCAGTATTTT. This chain links TRBV12-3 or TRBV12-4 with TRBJ2-3, with D unresolved. V gave up 7 bases and J gave up 2 bases, with 19 bases separating them. The CDR3 contains 16 residues.

The J gene is TRBJ2-1, the V gene TRBV28, with D perhaps TRBD1 (6 bases). The germline V and J ends were trimmed by 7 bases and 12 bases, with 16 bases remaining between them. There are 12 residues in the CDR3. Germline values: CDR1 MDHEN, CDR2 SYDVKM. The CDR3 protein is CASTKGGFWQFF. The CDR3 nucleotides read TGTGCCAGCACCAAAGGGGGTTTTTGGCAGTTCTTC.

The V gene is TRBV5-1, the J gene TRBJ1-1, with 10 nucleotides matching TRBD1. This CDR3 spans 13 amino acids. Unmatched junction bases numbered 1, after V lost 0 bases and J lost 8 bases. Germline values: CDR1 SGHRS, CDR2 YFSETQ. Here the CDR3 reads CASSLEGQGEAFF. CDR3 nucleotides: TGCGCCAGCAGCTTGGAGGGACAGGGGGAAGCTTTCTTT.

This chain connects TRBV7-2 to TRBJ2-1, with D possibly being TRBD2 (6 bases). V shed 5 bases and J shed 8 bases, with 13 bases lying between them. Germline V gene sequence: CDR1 SGHTA, CDR2 FQGNSA. This CDR3 has 13 amino acids. The CDR3 loop reads CASSQTRFDEQFF. The CDR3 DNA is TGTGCCAGCAGCCAGACTAGGTTCGATGAGCAGTTCTTC. Supplemented by reference TRBV7-2 and TRBJ2-1, the full variable domain reads GAGVSQSPSNKVTEKGKDVELRCDPISGHTALYWYRQSLGQGLEFLIYFQGNSAPDKSGLPSDRFSAERTGGSVSTLTIQRTQQEDSAVYLCASSQTRFDEQFFGPGTRLTVL.

The sample holds a few counts of this clonotype. The genes are TRBV20-1 and TRBJ1-5; 7 bases line up with TRBD1. This CDR3 spans 12 amino acids. V lost 6 bases and J lost 5; bases outside the gene matches: 4. CDR1 is DFQATT, CDR2 SNEGSKA, per germline (reference sequence). The CDR3 sequence: CSASTGDQPQHF. CDR3 coding DNA: TGCAGTGCCAGTACAGGGGATCAGCCCCAGCATTTT.

This clonotype was recorded only once. A junction end diverges from the germline sequence, so it may reflect a read error. The chain has TRBV11-2 and TRBJ2-4; either TRBD1 or TRBD2 may fit D (5 bases each). Per the germline V gene, CDR1 is SGHAT and CDR2 is FQNNGV. The CDR3 covers 18 residues. The chain's CDR3 is CASSFGPRWGIAKNIQHF. CDR3 DNA: TGTGCCAGCAGCTTCGGGCCTAGGTGGGGGATAGCCAAAAACATTCAGCACTTC.

This clonotype appeared a few times. The chain is built from TRBV12-3 or TRBV12-4 and TRBJ2-3; D remains unclear. CDR3 length: 16 amino acids. V dropped 1 base and J dropped 1 base, with 12 bases sitting between them. CDR3 sequence: CASSLEGQSRTDTQYF. The CDR3 nucleotides are TGTGCCAGCAGTTTAGAGGGCCAGTCCCGCACAGATACGCAGTATTTT.

The gene calls are TRBV12-3 or TRBV12-4 and TRBJ2-5; D is ambiguous. CDR3 length equals 13 residues. V lost 5 bases and J lost 1, with 8 bases in between. CDR3 region: CASSTTVQETQYF. DNA of the CDR3: TGTGCCAGCAGTACCACAGTCCAAGAGACCCAGTACTTC.

This chain uses TRBV11-1 with TRBJ2-7; 14 bases line up with TRBD2. The junction had 6 bases not matched to a gene; V was cut back by 5 bases and J by 6 bases. Germline CDR1 SGHAT, CDR2 FQDESV (reference sequence). CDR3 length equals 15 residues. The CDR3 DNA reads as TGTGCCAGCAGCCACGGGACTAGCGGGAGCCCCGAGCAGTACTTC. As protein: CASSHGTSGSPEQYF.

This clonotype was counted at least ten times. The chain couples TRBV12-3 or TRBV12-4 to TRBJ1-1; D is uncertain. The CDR3 runs to 10 residues. V lost 5 bases, J lost 7 bases, and 5 bases lay in between. The CDR3, as DNA: TGTGCCAGCAGTAACTATGAAGCTTTCTTT. Protein: CASSNYEAFF.

The gene calls are TRBV14 and TRBJ2-7, with TRBD2 matching over 7 bases. The CDR3 loop spans 16 amino acids. V was pared by 1 base and J by 1 base, with 7 bases of the junction left unmatched. From germline, CDR1 is SGHDN and CDR2 FVKESK. CDR3 sequence: CASSQGGGRGSYEQYF. CDR3 DNA sequence: TGTGCCAGCAGCCAAGGCGGCGGGAGAGGTTCCTACGAGCAGTACTTC.

The chain uses TRBV4-1 and TRBJ2-1; D remains unclear. Trimming took 5 bases from V and 10 from J, leaving 21 bases between them. The CDR3 totals 15 residues. Germline V gene sequence: CDR1 MGHRA, CDR2 YSYEKL. The chain's CDR3 is CASSATVPPRVEQFF. The CDR3 bases are TGCGCCAGCAGCGCTACGGTCCCCCCAAGGGTAGAGCAGTTCTTC.

The J gene is TRBJ2-7, the V gene TRBV3-1; D is unclear. This CDR3 has 14 residues. Germline V CDR1 and CDR2: LGHDT, YNNKEL (reference sequence). Trimming pared 1 base from V and 6 bases from J, leaving 13 bases between. The CDR3 nucleotides are TGTGCCAGCAGCCAAGGGTGGCCAGCGCGCGAGCAGTACTTC. Amino acids: CASSQGWPAREQYF.

The V and J genes are TRBV6-2 or TRBV6-3 and TRBJ2-1; the match to TRBD1 covers 8 bases. Trimming took 5 bases from V and 6 from J; bases not matched to a gene: 12. CDR1 and CDR2 from the germline V gene are MNHEY and SVGEGT. This CDR3 contains 16 residues. The CDR3 here is CASSNPKLTGGNEQFF. In nucleotides, the CDR3 is TGTGCCAGCAGTAACCCCAAGTTAACAGGGGGCAATGAGCAGTTCTTC.

There are many counts of this clonotype. J is TRBJ2-1 and V is TRBV7-2, with no clear D. In germline, CDR1 is SGHTA, CDR2 FQGNSA. V gave up 3 bases and J gave up 7 bases, with 7 bases separating them. The CDR3 consists of 12 residues. The CDR3 nucleotides are TGTGCCAGCAGCTTCATGGGGAATGAGCAGTTCTTC. It codes for CASSFMGNEQFF.

This clonotype occurred a few times. This chain uses TRBV20-1 with TRBJ2-7; TRBD1 is a possible D gene (5 bases). Trimming took off 3 bases at V and 5 bases at J, with 11 bases between the two ends. This CDR3 spans 12 amino acids. Germline V gene data show CDR1 as DFQATT and CDR2 as SNEGSKA (reference sequence). The DNA for the CDR3 is TGCAGTGCTAGCGTTGCAGGGAACGAGCAGTACTTC. It translates to CSASVAGNEQYF.

The table lists this clonotype with a count of one. The junction does not match germline at one end; this may be a read error. This chain uses TRBV28 with TRBJ1-3; 7 bases map to TRBD1. Per the germline V gene, CDR1 is MDHEN and CDR2 is SYDVKM. This CDR3 region has 16 residues. This CDR3 is CASSSPGGGSRNTIYF. Written as DNA, the CDR3 is TGTGCCAGCAGTTCGCCAGGAGGGGGCTCTAGAAACACCATATATTTT. The full variable domain, rest sourced from reference TRBV28 and TRBJ1-3, is DVKVTQSSRYLVKRTGEKVFLECVQDMDHENMFWYRQDPGLGLRLIYFSYDVKMKEKGDIPEGYSVSREKKERFSLILESASTNQTSMYLCASSSPGGGSRNTIYFGEGSWLTVV.